The 15 T cell receptor beta chains reported below all come from one sample, sequenced in a study of blood T cell repertoires in COVID-19. The assay was immunoSEQ multiplex PCR, and TCRdb's table has in-frame clones only and misses some. The sample consists of around 200,000 clones, about 91% of them appearing once. The source material was PBMCs or T cells enriched from blood (not recorded which). These receptors were collected from a middle-aged woman with acute COVID-19.

The V gene is TRBV20-1, the J gene TRBJ2-5; TRBD2 is a possible D gene (6 bases). The germline gives CDR1 DFQATT, CDR2 SNEGSKA (reference sequence). The CDR3 sequence is 14 residues long. With 3 bases removed from V and 1 base from J, the gap between germline ends came to 12 bases. The CDR3 DNA sequence: TGCAGTGCTAGTACGGGGGAGCCCCAAGAGACCCAGTACTTC. The encoded protein is CSASTGEPQETQYF.

This clone was counted a single time. The rearrangement uses TRBV7-2 and TRBJ1-1, with a weak D call TRBD1 (6 bases). There are 13 residues in the CDR3. Germline-derived CDR1 and CDR2 are SGHTA and FQGNSA. CDR3 amino acids: CGVDAGGGTEAFF. The CDR3 DNA is TGTGGCGTCGACGCGGGGGGCGGGACTGAAGCTTTCTTT.

CDR3 residues: CASSTFLGDYEQYF. The CDR3, as DNA: TGTGCCAGCAGTACGTTCTTAGGGGACTACGAGCAGTACTTC. J is TRBJ2-7 and V is TRBV6-5; the D gene is possibly TRBD1 (5 bases). Germline CDR1 reads MNHEY; CDR2 reads SVGAGI. Trimming pared 5 bases from V and 3 bases from J, leaving 14 bases between. This CDR3 comprises 14 residues.

This sequence joins TRBV5-6 and TRBJ1-5; D uncertain. V dropped 1 base and J dropped 1 base, with 9 bases sitting between them. The CDR3 totals 15 residues. Germline V gene lookup returns CDR1 SGHDT and CDR2 YYEEEE. The CDR3 loop reads CASSLRWASNQPQHF. The DNA of the CDR3 is TGTGCCAGCAGCTTGCGCTGGGCGAGCAATCAGCCCCAGCATTTT.

This chain connects TRBV5-1 to TRBJ1-2, with TRBD1 matching 8 bases. Germline V gives CDR1 SGHRS, CDR2 YFSETQ. This CDR3 is 17 amino acids long. J gave up 4 bases and V 0 bases, and 11 bases lay outside the gene matches. The CDR3 region has the DNA TGCGCCAGCAGCTTGGCCACGACAGGGGCCTCTGTCTATGGCTACACCTTC. Translating it yields CASSLATTGASVYGYTF.

The chain recombines TRBV19 with TRBJ2-4; tentative D call: TRBD2 (5 bases). This CDR3 has 16 amino acids. V was clipped by 3 bases and J by 0 bases, with 12 bases between them. Per germline, CDR1 LNHDA and CDR2 SQIVND (reference sequence). The CDR3 nucleotides read TGTGCCAGTAGTATCTTTTTCGGAGGAGCCAAAAACATTCAGTACTTC. It codes for CASSIFFGGAKNIQYF.

The rearrangement joins TRBV30 to TRBJ1-1, with D tentatively TRBD1 (6 bases). The CDR3 runs 10 residues. V lost 7 bases and J lost 3, with 6 bases in between. Germline assignment: CDR1 GTSNPN and CDR2 SVGIG (reference sequence). DNA of the CDR3: TGTGCCTCAGGGGACACTGAAGCTTTCTTT. This translates into CASGDTEAFF.

This clone is a singleton in its sample. The rearrangement uses TRBV7-9 and TRBJ1-5, with D tentatively TRBD1 (5 bases). The CDR3 has 14 amino acids. The germline V and J ends were trimmed by 5 bases and 7 bases, with 15 bases remaining between them. Germline CDR1 reads SEHNR; CDR2 reads FQNEAQ (reference sequence). CDR3 sequence (DNA): TGTGCCAGCAGCCATCCAGGGATGGGCCAGCCCCAGCATTTT. The encoded protein is CASSHPGMGQPQHF.

The CDR3 is CASSLTGGTLHF. The CDR3 DNA sequence: TGTGCCAGCAGCTTAACAGGGGGTACCCTCCACTTT. This chain links TRBV7-9 with TRBJ1-6, with 8 nucleotides matching TRBD1. Germline V CDR1 and CDR2: SEHNR, FQNEAQ (reference sequence). J lost 14 bases, V lost 2 bases, and 2 bases had no gene match. The CDR3 contains 12 residues.

In regard to this clone: At one end, the junction sequence differs from germline, possibly due to a read error. The chain's CDR3 is CASRLGFGRADQETQYF. The CDR3 nucleotides are TGTGCCAGCAGGTTAGGGTTTGGCAGGGCGGACCAAGAGACCCAGTACTTC. The genes are TRBV7-2 and TRBJ2-5; D might be TRBD1 (5 bases). The germline gives CDR1 SGHTA, CDR2 FQGNSA. This CDR3 has 17 residues.

This sequence joins TRBV9 and TRBJ2-1; no definite D call. CDR1 SGDLS and CDR2 YYNGEE come from the germline V gene. The CDR3 is 15 amino acids. V dropped 1 base and J dropped 0 bases, with 8 bases sitting between them. DNA of the CDR3: TGTGCCAGCAGCGTAATAGAAAACTCCTACAATGAGCAGTTCTTC. This encodes CASSVIENSYNEQFF.

J is TRBJ2-5 and V is TRBV6-5; TRBD1 agrees at 8 bases. After removal of 4 bases from V and 7 bases from J, the junction contained 14 bases not matched to a gene. The CDR3 extends over 16 amino acids. The germline V gene encodes CDR1 MNHEY and CDR2 SVGAGI. The CDR3 DNA is TGTGCCAGCAGTTCCGACAGGGGTACGGCTTTGGGGACCCAGTACTTC. It codes for CASSSDRGTALGTQYF.

This rearrangement joins TRBV10-2 to TRBJ2-2, with 9 bases that match TRBD2. Germline V gives CDR1 WSHSY, CDR2 SAAADI. This CDR3 comprises 21 residues. The J segment lost 1 base and the V segment lost 0 bases, leaving 15 bases of the junction unmatched. In DNA, the CDR3 is TGCGCCAGCAGTGAGTCATGGCCGGGACTAGCAGAAAAAAAGAACACCGGGGAGCTGTTTTTT. Encoded protein: CASSESWPGLAEKKNTGELFF.

This chain uses TRBV19 with TRBJ2-7, with 7 bases aligning to TRBD1. The CDR3 length is 15 residues. CDR1 is LNHDA and CDR2 is SQIVND in the germline V gene (reference sequence). V lost 4 bases and J lost 0; bases outside the gene matches: 6. The DNA for the CDR3 is TGTGCCAGTAGTAAAGGACAGGCTAGCTCCTACGAGCAGTACTTC. This gives the protein CASSKGQASSYEQYF.

The J gene is TRBJ1-4, the V gene TRBV19; 8 bases line up with TRBD1. This CDR3 is built from 16 residues. The germline V gene encodes CDR1 LNHDA and CDR2 SQIVND (reference sequence). Unmatched junction bases numbered 16, after V lost 8 bases and J lost 8 bases. CDR3 DNA: TGTGCCAGTCAATCCTTGCGGACAGGGAGGAACGAAAAACTGTTTTTT. Translation gives CASQSLRTGRNEKLFF.